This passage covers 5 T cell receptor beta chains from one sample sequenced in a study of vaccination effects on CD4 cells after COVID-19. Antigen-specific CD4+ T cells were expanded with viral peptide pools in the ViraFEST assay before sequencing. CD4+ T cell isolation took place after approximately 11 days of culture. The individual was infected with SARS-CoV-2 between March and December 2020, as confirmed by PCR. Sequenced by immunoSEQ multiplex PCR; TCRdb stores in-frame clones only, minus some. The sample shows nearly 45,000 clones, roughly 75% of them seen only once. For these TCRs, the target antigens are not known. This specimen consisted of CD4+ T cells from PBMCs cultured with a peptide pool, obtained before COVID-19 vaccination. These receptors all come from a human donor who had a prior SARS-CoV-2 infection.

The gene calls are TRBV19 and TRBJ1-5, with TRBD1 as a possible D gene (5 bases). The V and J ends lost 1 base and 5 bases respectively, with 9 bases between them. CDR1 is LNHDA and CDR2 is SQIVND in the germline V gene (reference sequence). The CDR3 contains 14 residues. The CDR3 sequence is CASSIGDSYQPQHF. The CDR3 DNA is TGTGCCAGTAGTATAGGTGACAGTTATCAGCCCCAGCATTTT. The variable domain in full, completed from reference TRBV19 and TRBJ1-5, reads DGGITQSPKYLFRKEGQNVTLSCEQNLNHDAMYWYRQDPGQGLRLIYYSQIVNDFQKGDIAEGYSVSREKKESFPLTVTSAQKNPTAFYLCASSIGDSYQPQHFGDGTRLSIL.

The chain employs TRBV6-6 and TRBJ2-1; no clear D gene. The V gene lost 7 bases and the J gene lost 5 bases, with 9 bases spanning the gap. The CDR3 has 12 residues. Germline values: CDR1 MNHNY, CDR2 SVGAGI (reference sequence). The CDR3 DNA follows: TGTGCCAGCACTGGAGACAACAATGAGCAGTTCTTC. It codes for CASTGDNNEQFF.

The CDR3 sequence: CASSQVGQSNTEAFF. For the CDR3, the DNA is TGCGCCAGCAGCCAAGTTGGGCAGAGCAACACTGAAGCTTTCTTT. V gene TRBV4-3 combines with J gene TRBJ1-1; D unclear. V lost 1 base and J 2 bases, leaving 11 bases between the germline ends. The CDR3 loop spans 15 amino acids. Germline loops: CDR1 LGHNA, CDR2 YSLEER.

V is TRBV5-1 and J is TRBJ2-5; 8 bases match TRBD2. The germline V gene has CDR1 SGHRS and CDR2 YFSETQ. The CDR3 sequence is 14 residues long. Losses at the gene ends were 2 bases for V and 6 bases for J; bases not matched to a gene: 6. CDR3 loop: CASSFIAGSKTQYF. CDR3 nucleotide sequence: TGCGCCAGCAGCTTTATAGCGGGGTCAAAGACCCAGTACTTC.

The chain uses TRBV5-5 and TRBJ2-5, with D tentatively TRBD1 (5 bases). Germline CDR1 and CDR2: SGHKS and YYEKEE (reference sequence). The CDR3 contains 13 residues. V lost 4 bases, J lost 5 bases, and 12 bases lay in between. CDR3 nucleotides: TGTGCCAGCAGCGTCCAGGGCAGGGAGACCCAGTACTTC. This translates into CASSVQGRETQYF.